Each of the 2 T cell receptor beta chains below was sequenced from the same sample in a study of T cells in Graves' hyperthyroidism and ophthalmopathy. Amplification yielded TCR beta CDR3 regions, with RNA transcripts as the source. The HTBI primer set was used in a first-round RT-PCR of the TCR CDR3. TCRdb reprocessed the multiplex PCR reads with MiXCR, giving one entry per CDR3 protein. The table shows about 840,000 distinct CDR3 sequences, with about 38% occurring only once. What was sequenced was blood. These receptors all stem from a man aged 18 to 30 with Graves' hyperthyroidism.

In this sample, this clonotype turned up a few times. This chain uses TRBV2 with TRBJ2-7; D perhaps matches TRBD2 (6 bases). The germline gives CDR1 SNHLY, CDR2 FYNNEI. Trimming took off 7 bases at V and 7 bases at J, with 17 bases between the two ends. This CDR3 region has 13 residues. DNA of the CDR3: TGTGCCAGCATACGGCGGGATCTGGGGGAGCAGTACTTC. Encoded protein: CASIRRDLGEQYF.

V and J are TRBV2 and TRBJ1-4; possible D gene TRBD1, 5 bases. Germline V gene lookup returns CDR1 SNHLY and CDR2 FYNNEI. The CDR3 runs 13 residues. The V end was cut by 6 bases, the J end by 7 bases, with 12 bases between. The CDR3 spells CASRGGAIEKLFF. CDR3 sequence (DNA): TGTGCCAGCAGGGGTGGGGCGATTGAAAAACTGTTTTTT.